The 20 T cell receptor beta chains below all came from one sample that was sequenced in a study of CD8 T cells in Susac syndrome. cDNA came from roughly 0.53 to 1 ug RNA primed by random hexamers. TCRdb analysed the immunoSEQ multiplex PCR reads with MiXCR anew, one entry per CDR3 protein. The sample shows some 200,000 distinct CDR3 sequences, about 94% of them seen only once. Sequenced input: CD4+ T cells from PBMCs. These receptors all come from a human donor in good health.

This chain connects TRBV18 to TRBJ2-7; 7 bases agree with TRBD1. V shed 3 bases and J 6 bases; nucleotides not matched to a gene: 8. The CDR3 has 14 amino acids. Germline V gene data show CDR1 as KGHSH and CDR2 as LQKENI. The CDR3 protein is CASSPRTGPAEQYF. The CDR3 DNA sequence: TGTGCCAGCTCACCGCGGACAGGCCCTGCCGAGCAGTACTTC.

The chain joins TRBV28 to TRBJ2-4; TRBD2 agrees at 7 bases. V shed 3 bases, J shed 1 base, and the junction held 6 bases outside the gene matches. This CDR3 comprises 16 residues. CDR1 is MDHEN, CDR2 SYDVKM, per germline. The CDR3 region is CASSFGGNLAKNIQYF. In DNA, the CDR3 is TGTGCCAGCAGTTTCGGGGGGAATCTTGCCAAAAACATTCAGTACTTC.

The CDR3 DNA sequence: TGCGCCAGCAGCCAAGAGCCGGGTTGGGGATCCTACAATGAGCAGTTCTTC. Translating it yields CASSQEPGWGSYNEQFF. The chain employs TRBV4-3 and TRBJ2-1, with no clear D. The CDR3 totals 17 residues. Looked up from germline, CDR1 is LGHNA and CDR2 is YSLEER. Trimming cost V 0 bases and J 1 base, with 13 bases left between them.

This chain uses TRBV12-3 or TRBV12-4 with TRBJ1-4; 7 positions match TRBD1. The V and J ends lost 5 bases and 3 bases, in that order; junction bases with no gene match: 6. The CDR3 spans 15 residues. The CDR3 reads CASSPTGVPNEKLFF. CDR3 sequence (DNA): TGTGCCAGCAGTCCTACAGGGGTTCCTAATGAAAAACTGTTTTTT.

The chain couples TRBV29-1 to TRBJ2-1; D gene ambiguous. Germline CDR1 reads SQVTM; CDR2 reads ANQGSEA. Trimming left V 7 bases short and J 5 bases short, with 15 bases between. The CDR3 contains 13 residues. The CDR3 sequence is CSADSFGDNEQFF. DNA of the CDR3: TGCAGCGCTGATAGTTTTGGGGACAATGAGCAGTTCTTC.

The chain employs TRBV19 and TRBJ2-7, with TRBD2 identical over 10 bases. The CDR3 length is 16 residues. V lost 5 bases and J lost 3; bases outside the gene matches: 10. Germline V lookup: CDR1 LNHDA, CDR2 SQIVND (reference sequence). The CDR3 DNA reads TGTGCCAGTAGTTCTACGAGACTAGCGGGTCGCTACGAGCAGTACTTC. Its translation is CASSSTRLAGRYEQYF.

The rearrangement uses TRBV27 and TRBJ1-5; D might be TRBD1 (5 bases). This CDR3 region has 17 residues. Germline CDR1 and CDR2: MNHEY and SMNVEV (reference sequence). Deletions cut 3 bases from V and 0 bases from J, with 15 bases between. The CDR3 DNA is TGTGCCAGCAGTTTTGGGGCACCTCCAAATAGCAATCAGCCCCAGCATTTT. Its translation is CASSFGAPPNSNQPQHF.

The chain has TRBV20-1 and TRBJ2-2; 7 nucleotides agree with TRBD2. Germline V lookup: CDR1 DFQATT, CDR2 SNEGSKA (reference sequence). The length of the CDR3 is 14 residues. V trimming: 4 bases; J trimming: 2 bases; junction bases outside the gene matches: 4. This CDR3 is CSATRLANTGELFF. The CDR3 DNA reads TGCAGTGCTACCCGACTAGCTAACACCGGGGAGCTGTTTTTT.

This chain joins TRBV20-1 and TRBJ2-5; maybe TRBD1 (6 bases). V gave up 8 bases and J gave up 5 bases, with 12 bases separating them. Germline CDR1 and CDR2: DFQATT and SNEGSKA (reference sequence). CDR3 length: 11 residues. For the CDR3, the DNA is TGCAGTCCCACAGGGACGGAGACCCAGTACTTC. It translates to CSPTGTETQYF.

The V call is TRBV20-1, the J call TRBJ1-5, with D possibly TRBD1 on 5 matching bases. CDR3 length equals 16 residues. The germline V gene has CDR1 DFQATT and CDR2 SNEGSKA (reference sequence). Trimming cost V 0 bases and J 0 bases, with 12 bases left between them. CDR3 loop: CSARDPGGSSNQPQHF. As DNA, the CDR3 is TGCAGTGCTAGAGATCCTGGGGGTAGTAGCAATCAGCCCCAGCATTTT.

The V gene is TRBV29-1, the J gene TRBJ2-1, with 9 bases that match TRBD1. The CDR3 loop spans 13 amino acids. Per germline, CDR1 SQVTM and CDR2 ANQGSEA. Losses at the gene ends were 5 bases for V and 5 bases for J; bases not matched to a gene: 4. CDR3 residues: CSVSDRGHNEQFF. CDR3 nucleotides: TGCAGCGTTTCGGACAGGGGTCACAATGAGCAGTTCTTC.

The chain carries TRBV20-1 and TRBJ1-1; possibly TRBD1 for D (5 bases). CDR1 is DFQATT, CDR2 SNEGSKA, per germline (reference sequence). This CDR3 has 12 amino acids. The V gene lost 5 bases and the J gene lost 1 base, with 8 bases spanning the gap. In nucleotides, the CDR3 is TGCAGTGCTCAGCAGGGGAACACTGAAGCTTTCTTT. Encoded protein: CSAQQGNTEAFF.

This clonotype came up a few times. This sequence joins TRBV6-5 and TRBJ1-3; the D is unclear. The CDR3 length is 10 residues. Germline V gene lookup returns CDR1 MNHEY and CDR2 SVGAGI. Trimming shortened V by 8 bases and J by 3 bases, and 2 bases separated the two germline ends. The CDR3 spells CASLGNTIYF. DNA of the CDR3: TGTGCCAGCCTTGGAAACACCATATATTTT.

This chain connects TRBV15 to TRBJ1-5; TRBD1 agrees at 12 bases. The CDR3 is made up of 16 amino acids. V was pared by 3 bases and J by 6 bases, with 6 bases of the junction left unmatched. In germline, CDR1 is LNHNV, CDR2 YYDKDF (reference sequence). In DNA, the CDR3 is TGTGCCACCAGCAGCTCCGGGACAGGGGGCGTTCAGCCCCAGCATTTT. Amino acids: CATSSSGTGGVQPQHF. Looking up the rest from reference TRBV15 and TRBJ1-5 gives the full variable domain: DAMVIQNPRYQVTQFGKPVTLSCSQTLNHNVMYWYQQKSSQAPKLLFHYYDKDFNNEADTPDNFQSRRPNTSFCFLDIRSPGLGDTAMYLCATSSSGTGGVQPQHFGDGTRLSIL.

This chain's CDR3 is CASSLRGGQGQPQHF. The CDR3 DNA reads as TGTGCCAGCAGTTTAAGGGGGGGACAGGGTCAGCCCCAGCATTTT. V usage is TRBV12-3 or TRBV12-4 and J usage is TRBJ1-5; 9 bases fit TRBD1. This CDR3 spans 15 amino acids. Trimming took 2 bases from V and 6 from J; bases not matched to a gene: 5.

This clonotype has only one observation. The chain employs TRBV19 and TRBJ2-5; TRBD2 matches at 11 bases. The V segment lost 1 base and the J segment 3 bases; nucleotides outside the gene matches: 7. Germline CDR1 reads LNHDA; CDR2 reads SQIVND (reference sequence). The CDR3 runs 17 residues. Here the CDR3 reads CASSIGFGLAGEETQYF. For the CDR3, the DNA is TGTGCCAGTAGTATAGGATTTGGACTAGCGGGCGAAGAGACCCAGTACTTC. Drawing the rest from reference TRBV19 and TRBJ2-5, the complete variable domain is DGGITQSPKYLFRKEGQNVTLSCEQNLNHDAMYWYRQDPGQGLRLIYYSQIVNDFQKGDIAEGYSVSREKKESFPLTVTSAQKNPTAFYLCASSIGFGLAGEETQYFGPGTRLLVL.

This clonotype occurred once. The chain uses TRBV18 and TRBJ2-7, with a possible D match to TRBD2 (5 bases). The CDR3 length is 15 residues. Germline values: CDR1 KGHSH, CDR2 LQKENI. V lost 3 bases and J lost 6, with 18 bases in between. The CDR3, as DNA: TGTGCCAGCTCACCTTCCCAAACGAGGGTGCGCGAGCAGTACTTC. As protein: CASSPSQTRVREQYF. The entire variable domain, with the rest obtained from reference TRBV18 and TRBJ2-7, is as follows: NAGVMQNPRHLVRRRGQEARLRCSPMKGHSHVYWYRQLPEEGLKFMVYLQKENIIDESGMPKERFSAEFPKEGPSILRIQQVVRGDSAAYFCASSPSQTRVREQYFGPGTRLTVT.

CDR3 protein: CASSGWGSGAYSNQPQHF. CDR3 nucleotides: TGTGCCAGCAGCGGGTGGGGGTCGGGGGCCTATAGCAATCAGCCCCAGCATTTT. The chain links TRBV28 to TRBJ1-5; D perhaps matches TRBD1 (6 bases). V lost 6 bases and J 0 bases, leaving 21 bases between the germline ends. The CDR3 totals 18 residues. In germline, CDR1 is MDHEN, CDR2 SYDVKM.

The rearrangement links TRBV29-1 to TRBJ2-5; D may be TRBD2 (5 bases). The germline V gene has CDR1 SQVTM and CDR2 ANQGSEA. Trimming left V 3 bases short and J 5 bases short, with 13 bases between. The CDR3 contains 13 residues. CDR3 nucleotide sequence: TGCAGCGTTGACGGGAAATACGTGGAGACCCAGTACTTC. It is translated as CSVDGKYVETQYF. Filled out from reference TRBV29-1 and TRBJ2-5, the complete variable domain reads SAVISQKPSRDICQRGTSLTIQCQVDSQVTMMFWYRQQPGQSLTLIATANQGSEATYESGFVIDKFPISRPNLTFSTLTVSNMSPEDSSIYLCSVDGKYVETQYFGPGTRLLVL.

This rearrangement joins TRBV7-9 to TRBJ2-3, with D possibly matching TRBD2 (6 bases). The V gene lost 10 bases and the J gene lost 1 base, with 12 bases spanning the gap. The CDR3 has 13 amino acids. CDR1 and CDR2 (germline): SEHNR, FQNEAQ (reference sequence). The CDR3 DNA reads as TGTGCCACCCCGGGGGAGCGCACAGATACGCAGTATTTT. Amino acids: CATPGERTDTQYF.